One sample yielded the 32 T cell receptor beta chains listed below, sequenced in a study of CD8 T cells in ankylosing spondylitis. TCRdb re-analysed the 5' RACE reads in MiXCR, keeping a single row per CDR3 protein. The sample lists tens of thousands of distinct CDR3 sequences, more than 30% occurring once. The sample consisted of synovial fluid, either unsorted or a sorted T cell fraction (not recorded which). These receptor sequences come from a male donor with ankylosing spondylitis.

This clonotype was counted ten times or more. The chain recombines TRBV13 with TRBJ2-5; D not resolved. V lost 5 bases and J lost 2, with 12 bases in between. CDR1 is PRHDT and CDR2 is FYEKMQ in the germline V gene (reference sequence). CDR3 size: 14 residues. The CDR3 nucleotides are TGTGCCAGCAGCCCACCGCGCAGGCAAGAGACCCAGTACTTC. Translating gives CASSPPRRQETQYF.

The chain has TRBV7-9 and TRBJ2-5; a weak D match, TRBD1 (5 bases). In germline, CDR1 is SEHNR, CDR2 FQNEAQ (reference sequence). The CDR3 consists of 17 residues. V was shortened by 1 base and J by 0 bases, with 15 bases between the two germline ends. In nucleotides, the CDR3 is TGTGCCAGCAGCTTAGTGGGGCGGCTCCTGTACCAAGAGACCCAGTACTTC. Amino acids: CASSLVGRLLYQETQYF.

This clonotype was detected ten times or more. This CDR3 reads CSARGLAGEADTQYF. The CDR3 bases are TGCAGTGCTAGAGGGCTAGCGGGAGAGGCAGATACGCAGTATTTT. The V call is TRBV20-1, the J call TRBJ2-3, with 10 bases identical to TRBD2. CDR1 and CDR2 from the germline V gene are DFQATT and SNEGSKA (reference sequence). The CDR3 spans 15 residues. The V segment lost 1 base and the J segment 4 bases; nucleotides outside the gene matches: 5.

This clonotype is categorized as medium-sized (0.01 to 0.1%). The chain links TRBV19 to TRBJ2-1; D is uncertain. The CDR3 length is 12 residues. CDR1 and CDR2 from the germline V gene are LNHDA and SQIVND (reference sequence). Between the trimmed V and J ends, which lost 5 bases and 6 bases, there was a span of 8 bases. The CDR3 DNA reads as TGTGCCAGTAGTGATACATTCAATGAGCAGTTCTTC. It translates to CASSDTFNEQFF. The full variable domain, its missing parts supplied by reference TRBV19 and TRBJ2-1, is DGGITQSPKYLFRKEGQNVTLSCEQNLNHDAMYWYRQDPGQGLRLIYYSQIVNDFQKGDIAEGYSVSREKKESFPLTVTSAQKNPTAFYLCASSDTFNEQFFGPGTRLTVL.

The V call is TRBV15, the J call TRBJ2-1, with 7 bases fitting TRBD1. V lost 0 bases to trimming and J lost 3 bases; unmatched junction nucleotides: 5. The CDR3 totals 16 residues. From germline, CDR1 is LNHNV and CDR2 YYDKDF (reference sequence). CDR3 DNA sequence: TGTGCCACCAGCAGAGATGGGACAGCCTTCTACAATGAGCAGTTCTTC. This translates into CATSRDGTAFYNEQFF.

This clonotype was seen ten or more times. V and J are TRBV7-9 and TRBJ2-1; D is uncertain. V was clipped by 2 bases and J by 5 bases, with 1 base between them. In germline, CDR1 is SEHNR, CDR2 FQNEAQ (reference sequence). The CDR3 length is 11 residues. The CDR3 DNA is TGTGCCAGCAGCTTACACAATGAGCAGTTCTTC. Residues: CASSLHNEQFF.

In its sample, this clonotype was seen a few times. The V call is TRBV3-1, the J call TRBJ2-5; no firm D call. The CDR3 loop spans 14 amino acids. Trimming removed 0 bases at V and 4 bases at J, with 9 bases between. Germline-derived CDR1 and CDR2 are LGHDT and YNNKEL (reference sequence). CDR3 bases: TGTGCCAGCAGCCAAGATTTTGGGCGAGAGACCCAGTACTTC. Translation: CASSQDFGRETQYF.

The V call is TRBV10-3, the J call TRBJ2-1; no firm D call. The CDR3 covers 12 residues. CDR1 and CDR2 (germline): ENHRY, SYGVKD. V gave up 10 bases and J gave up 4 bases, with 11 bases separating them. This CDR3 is CATLDEYNEQFF. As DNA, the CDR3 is TGTGCCACCCTGGACGAGTACAATGAGCAGTTCTTC.

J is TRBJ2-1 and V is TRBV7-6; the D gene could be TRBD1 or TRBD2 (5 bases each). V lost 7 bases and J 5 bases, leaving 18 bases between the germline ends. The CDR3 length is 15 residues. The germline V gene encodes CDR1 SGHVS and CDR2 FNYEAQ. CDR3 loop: CASTHYPGTDNEQFF. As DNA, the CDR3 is TGTGCCAGCACCCATTATCCCGGGACGGACAATGAGCAGTTCTTC.

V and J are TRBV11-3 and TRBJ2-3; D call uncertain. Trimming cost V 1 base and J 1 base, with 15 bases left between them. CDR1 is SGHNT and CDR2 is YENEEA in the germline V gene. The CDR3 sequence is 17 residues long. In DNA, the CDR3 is TGTGCCAGCAGCTTAGGGGGTGAGGTCCTCGGCACAGATACGCAGTATTTT. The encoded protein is CASSLGGEVLGTDTQYF.

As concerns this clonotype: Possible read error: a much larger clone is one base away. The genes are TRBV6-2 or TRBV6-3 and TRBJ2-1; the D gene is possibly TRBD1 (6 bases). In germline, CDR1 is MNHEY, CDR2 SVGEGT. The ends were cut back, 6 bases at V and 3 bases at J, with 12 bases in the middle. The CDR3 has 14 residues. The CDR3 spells CASRPGDIYNEQFF. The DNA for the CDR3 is TGTGCCAGCAGACCAGGGGATATCTACAATGAGCAGTTCTTC.

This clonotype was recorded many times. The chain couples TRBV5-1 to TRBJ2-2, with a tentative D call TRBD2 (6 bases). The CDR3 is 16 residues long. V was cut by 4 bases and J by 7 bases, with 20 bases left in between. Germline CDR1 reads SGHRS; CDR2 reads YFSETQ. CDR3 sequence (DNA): TGCGCCAGCAGCACCGGGACCAGAGCGGGTTACGGGGAGCTGTTTTTT. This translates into CASSTGTRAGYGELFF.

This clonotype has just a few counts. CDR3 protein: CASSELAEQYNEQFF. In DNA form, the CDR3 reads TGTGCCAGCAGCGAACTAGCGGAGCAGTACAATGAGCAGTTCTTC. This chain links TRBV9 with TRBJ2-1, with TRBD2 identical over 8 bases. Germline-derived CDR1 and CDR2 are SGDLS and YYNGEE. There are 15 residues in the CDR3. V lost 3 bases to trimming and J lost 4 bases; unmatched junction nucleotides: 6.

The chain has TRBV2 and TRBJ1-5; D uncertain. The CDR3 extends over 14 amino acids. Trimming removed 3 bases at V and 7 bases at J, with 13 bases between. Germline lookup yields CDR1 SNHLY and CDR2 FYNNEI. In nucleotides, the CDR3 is TGTGCCAGCAGTGATCCCAATGAGGGACAGCCCCAGCATTTT. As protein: CASSDPNEGQPQHF.

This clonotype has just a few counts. The CDR3 DNA is TGTGCCAGCAGTCTGAAGGCAGGGGGGGGTAGCAATCAGCCCCAGCATTTT. Amino acids: CASSLKAGGGSNQPQHF. The chain employs TRBV27 and TRBJ1-5; TRBD1 matches at 7 bases. The J segment lost 0 bases and the V segment lost 5 bases, leaving 10 bases of the junction unmatched. The germline V gene encodes CDR1 MNHEY and CDR2 SMNVEV (reference sequence). CDR3 length equals 17 residues.

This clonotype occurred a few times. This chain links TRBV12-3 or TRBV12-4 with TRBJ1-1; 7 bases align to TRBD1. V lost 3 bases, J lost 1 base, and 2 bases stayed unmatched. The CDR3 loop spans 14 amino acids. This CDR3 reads CASSLTGSNTEAFF. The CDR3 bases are TGTGCCAGCAGTTTGACAGGGTCGAACACTGAAGCTTTCTTT.

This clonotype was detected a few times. CDR3 sequence: CASSLAGGIGDTQYF. In DNA, the CDR3 is TGTGCCAGCAGCTTAGCAGGGGGTATAGGAGATACGCAGTATTTT. The chain carries TRBV7-6 and TRBJ2-3; a weak D match, TRBD1 (6 bases). The CDR3 length is 15 residues. Germline loops: CDR1 SGHVS, CDR2 FNYEAQ. With 0 bases removed from V and 5 bases from J, the gap between germline ends came to 12 bases.

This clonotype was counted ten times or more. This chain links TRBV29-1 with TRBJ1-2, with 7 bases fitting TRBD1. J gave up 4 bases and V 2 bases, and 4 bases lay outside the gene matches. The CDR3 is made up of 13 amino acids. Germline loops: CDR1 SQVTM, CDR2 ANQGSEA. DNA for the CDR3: TGCAGCGTTGAACAGACAGGGTTCTATGGCTACACCTTC. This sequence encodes CSVEQTGFYGYTF.

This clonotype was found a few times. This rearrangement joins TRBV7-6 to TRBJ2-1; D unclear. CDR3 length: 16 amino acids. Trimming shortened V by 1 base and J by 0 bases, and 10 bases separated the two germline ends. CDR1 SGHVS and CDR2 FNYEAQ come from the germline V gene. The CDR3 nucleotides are TGTGCCAGCAGCTTAGATCTAGTTAGCTCCTACAATGAGCAGTTCTTC. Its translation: CASSLDLVSSYNEQFF.

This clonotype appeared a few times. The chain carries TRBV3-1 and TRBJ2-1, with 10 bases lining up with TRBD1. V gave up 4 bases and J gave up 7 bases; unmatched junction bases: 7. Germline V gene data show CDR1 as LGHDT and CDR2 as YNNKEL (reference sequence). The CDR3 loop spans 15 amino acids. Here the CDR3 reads CASSPGQGESNEQFF. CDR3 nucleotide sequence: TGTGCCAGCAGCCCCGGACAGGGGGAGTCGAATGAGCAGTTCTTC.

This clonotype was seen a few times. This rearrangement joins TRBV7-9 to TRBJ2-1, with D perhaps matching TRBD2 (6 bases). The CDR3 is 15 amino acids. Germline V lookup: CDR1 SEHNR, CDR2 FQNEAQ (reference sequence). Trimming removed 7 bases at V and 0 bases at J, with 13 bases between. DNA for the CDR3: TGTGCCAGCAACCGGGACTTTTTCTCCTACAATGAGCAGTTCTTC. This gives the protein CASNRDFFSYNEQFF.

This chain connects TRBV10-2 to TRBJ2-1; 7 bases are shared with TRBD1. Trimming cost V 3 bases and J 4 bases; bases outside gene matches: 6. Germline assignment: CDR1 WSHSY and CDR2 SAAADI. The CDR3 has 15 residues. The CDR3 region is CASSESQGSYNEQFF. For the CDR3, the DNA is TGCGCCAGCAGTGAATCACAGGGGTCGTACAATGAGCAGTTCTTC.

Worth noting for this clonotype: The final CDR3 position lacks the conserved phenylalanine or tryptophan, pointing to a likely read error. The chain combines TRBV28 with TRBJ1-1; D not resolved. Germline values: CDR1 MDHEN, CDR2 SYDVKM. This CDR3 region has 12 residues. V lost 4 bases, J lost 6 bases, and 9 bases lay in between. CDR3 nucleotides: TGTGCCAGCAGTTACGGGGATGCTGAAGCTTTCTAT. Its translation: CASSYGDAEAFY.

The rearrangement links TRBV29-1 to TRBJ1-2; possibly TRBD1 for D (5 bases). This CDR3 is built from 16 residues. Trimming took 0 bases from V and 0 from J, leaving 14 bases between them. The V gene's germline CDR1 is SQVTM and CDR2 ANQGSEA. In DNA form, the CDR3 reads TGCAGCGTTGAAGAAGTCCGGCAGGGTTCTAACTATGGCTACACCTTC. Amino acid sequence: CSVEEVRQGSNYGYTF.

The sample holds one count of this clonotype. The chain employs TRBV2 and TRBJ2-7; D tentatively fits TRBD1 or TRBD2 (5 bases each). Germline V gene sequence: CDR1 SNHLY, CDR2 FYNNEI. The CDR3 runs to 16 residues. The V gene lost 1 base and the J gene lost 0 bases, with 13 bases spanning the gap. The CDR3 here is CASSEGRGESSYEQYV. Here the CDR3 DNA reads TGTGCCAGCAGTGAAGGGCGAGGGGAAAGCTCCTACGAGCAGTACGTC.

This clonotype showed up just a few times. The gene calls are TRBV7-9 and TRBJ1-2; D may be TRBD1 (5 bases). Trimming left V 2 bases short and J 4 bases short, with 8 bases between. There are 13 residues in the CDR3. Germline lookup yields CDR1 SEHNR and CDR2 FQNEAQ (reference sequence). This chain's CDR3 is CASSLIRAYGYTF. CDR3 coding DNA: TGTGCCAGCAGCTTAATCAGGGCCTATGGCTACACCTTC. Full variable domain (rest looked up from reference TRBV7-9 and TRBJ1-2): DTGVSQNPRHKITKRGQNVTFRCDPISEHNRLYWYRQTLGQGPEFLTYFQNEAQLEKSRLLSDRFSAERPKGSFSTLEIQRTEQGDSAMYLCASSLIRAYGYTFGSGTRLTVV.

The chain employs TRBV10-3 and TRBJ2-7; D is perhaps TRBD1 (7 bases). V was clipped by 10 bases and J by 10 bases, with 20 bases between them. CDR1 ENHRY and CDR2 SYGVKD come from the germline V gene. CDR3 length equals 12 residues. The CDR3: CATGGPQGFQYF. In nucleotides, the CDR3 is TGTGCCACCGGGGGCCCACAGGGGTTTCAGTACTTC.

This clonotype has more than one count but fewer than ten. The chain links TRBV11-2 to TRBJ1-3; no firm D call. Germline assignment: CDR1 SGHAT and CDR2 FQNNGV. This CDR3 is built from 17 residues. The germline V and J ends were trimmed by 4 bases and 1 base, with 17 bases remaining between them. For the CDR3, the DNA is TGTGCCAGCAGCTCCTGGGATTTACTTACTTCTGGAAACACCATATATTTT. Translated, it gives CASSSWDLLTSGNTIYF.

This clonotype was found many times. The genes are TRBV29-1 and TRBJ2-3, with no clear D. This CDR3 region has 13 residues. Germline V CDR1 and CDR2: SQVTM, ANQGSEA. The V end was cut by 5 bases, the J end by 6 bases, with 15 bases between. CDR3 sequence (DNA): TGCAGCGTTATTTTCGTGCCGATTGATACGCAGTATTTT. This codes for CSVIFVPIDTQYF.

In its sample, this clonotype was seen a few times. CDR3 bases: TGTGCCAGCACCAATGGGATTCTAGGGAACACCGGGGAGCTGTTTTTT. Translation gives CASTNGILGNTGELFF. The chain has TRBV2 and TRBJ2-2; D unclear. Trimming took 7 bases from V and 1 from J, leaving 16 bases between them. The germline gives CDR1 SNHLY, CDR2 FYNNEI. The length of the CDR3 is 16 residues.

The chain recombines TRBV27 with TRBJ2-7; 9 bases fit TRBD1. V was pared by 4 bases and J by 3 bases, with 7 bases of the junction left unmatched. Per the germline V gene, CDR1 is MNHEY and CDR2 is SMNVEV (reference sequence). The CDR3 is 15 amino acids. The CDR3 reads CASSYRDRAFYEQYF. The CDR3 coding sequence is TGTGCCAGCAGTTACCGGGACAGGGCGTTCTACGAGCAGTACTTC.

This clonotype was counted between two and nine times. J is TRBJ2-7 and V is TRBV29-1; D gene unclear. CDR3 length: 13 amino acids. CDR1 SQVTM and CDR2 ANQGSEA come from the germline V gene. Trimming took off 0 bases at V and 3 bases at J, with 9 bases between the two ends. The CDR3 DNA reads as TGCAGCGTTGAAGATCCCCCAAACTACGAGCAGTACTTC. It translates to CSVEDPPNYEQYF.